This T cell receptor beta chain derives from a study of blood T cell repertoires in COVID-19 (dated by TCRdb to the early 2020s). General notes on the study: Samples from collaborators originated in the United States, Italy and Spain and spanned both the acute and convalescent phases of COVID-19. The prospective study material was composed of cDNA or gDNA derived from T cells, B-cell-depleted T cells, or PBMCs. Subjects who had been exposed to COVID-19, were actively infected with it, or had recovered from it provided the deeply sampled blood TCRbeta repertoires that made up the dataset. The repertoires were released in a freely available public database meant as a resource for research on the immune response to SARS-CoV-2. Samples came from the ongoing ImmuneRACE study (first 160 participants) plus 1,254 subjects from 6 global collaborators. A de-identified subject ID, COVID-19 status, age in years and sex were almost always included in the sample metadata. Where HLA class I and class II types were available, the types were taken from metadata supplied by the sample provider, not from assay-based typing. What the study reported, not specific to this receptor: How much clinical and demographic metadata was included differed by source and by participant, and the metadata was provided uncurated.

From the cysteine up to the phenylalanine, the CDR3 has a length of 18 residues. The sequence is cut down to CDR3 DNA, 54 bases in frame from base 1. Trimming accounts for 0 bases at V and 4 bases at J, while the number of junction bases matched to no gene is 11. In the germline V gene (reference sequence), CDR1 corresponds to LNHDA and CDR2 to SQIVND. With respect to this clone: Its antigen is still unknown. Base qualities are missing; no much larger clone stands one base away.

Collaborating institutions collected whole blood in K2EDTA tubes following their own protocols. For TCRbeta analysis, collaborators shipped samples in one of three forms: frozen whole blood, isolated PBMCs, or DNA extracted from either of those sample types. TCRbeta CDR3 regions were amplified from genomic DNA by means of the immunoSEQ Assay, a bias-controlled multiplex PCR. The published analysis was carried out like this. Nucleated cell counts per sample were estimated from amplification of reference gene primers within the assay. To quantify the absolute abundance of each unique TCRbeta CDR3 rearrangement, sequence reads were collapsed and filtered. For each sample, productive Simpson clonality was calculated by taking the square root of Simpson's diversity index across productive rearrangements. TCRdb carries this immuneACCESS record with in-frame sequences only. Its versions omit some clonotypes, under half of them owing to an unresolved V gene in the studies checked, with the rest unexplained. D and trimming were read from the DNA, whereas the V and J calls and clone size are those reported in that table. The sample includes about 150,000 clones, with roughly 71% observed a single time. The biggest ten clones account for more than 3.5% of the sample.

The TCR sequence derives from a woman over 75 with acute or convalescent COVID-19. The specimen was peripheral blood. The chain couples TRBV19 to TRBJ2-2; 7 central nucleotides agree with TRBD2. The sequenced DNA is TGTGCCAGTAGTATAGAAGTCTTTGGACTAGTCGGCACCGGGGAGCTGTTTTTT. Its translation reads: CASSIEVFGLVGTGELFF. With all but the CDR3 taken from the reference TRBV19 and TRBJ2-2 genes, the full variable domain is: DGGITQSPKYLFRKEGQNVTLSCEQNLNHDAMYWYRQDPGQGLRLIYYSQIVNDFQKGDIAEGYSVSREKKESFPLTVTSAQKNPTAFYLCASSIEVFGLVGTGELFFGEGSRLTVL.